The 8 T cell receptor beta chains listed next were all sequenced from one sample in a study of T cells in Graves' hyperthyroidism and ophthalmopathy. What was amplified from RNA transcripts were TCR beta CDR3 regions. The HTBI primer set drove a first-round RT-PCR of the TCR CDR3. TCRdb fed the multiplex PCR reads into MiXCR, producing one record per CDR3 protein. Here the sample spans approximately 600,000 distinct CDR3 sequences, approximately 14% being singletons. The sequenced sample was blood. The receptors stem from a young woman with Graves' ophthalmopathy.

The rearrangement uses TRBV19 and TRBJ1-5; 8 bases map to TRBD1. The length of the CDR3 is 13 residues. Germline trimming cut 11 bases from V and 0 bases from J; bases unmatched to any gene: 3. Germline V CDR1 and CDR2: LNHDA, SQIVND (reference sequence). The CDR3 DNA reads TGTGCCTCCGACAGGGGTAGCAATCAGCCCCAGCATTTT. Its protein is CASDRGSNQPQHF.

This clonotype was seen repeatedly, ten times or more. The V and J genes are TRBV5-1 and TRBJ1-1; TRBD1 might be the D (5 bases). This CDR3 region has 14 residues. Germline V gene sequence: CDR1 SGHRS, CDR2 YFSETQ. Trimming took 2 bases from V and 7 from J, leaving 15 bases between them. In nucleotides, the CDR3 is TGCGCCAGCAGCTTTAGTGAGCCTGGGGGTGAAGCTTTCTTT. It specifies CASSFSEPGGEAFF.

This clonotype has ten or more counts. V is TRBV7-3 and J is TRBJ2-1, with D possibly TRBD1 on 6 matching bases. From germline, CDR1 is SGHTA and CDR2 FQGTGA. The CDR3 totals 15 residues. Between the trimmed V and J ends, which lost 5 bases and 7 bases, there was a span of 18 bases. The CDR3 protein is CASSPGQSTRNEQFF. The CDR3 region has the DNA TGTGCCAGCAGCCCGGGACAATCAACACGGAATGAGCAGTTCTTC.

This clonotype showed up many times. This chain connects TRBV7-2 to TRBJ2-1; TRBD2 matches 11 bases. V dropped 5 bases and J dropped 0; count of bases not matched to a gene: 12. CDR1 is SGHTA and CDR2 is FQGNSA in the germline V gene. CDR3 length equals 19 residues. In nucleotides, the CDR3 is TGTGCCAGCAGCACCTTAGCGGGAGGGCCCCCCAGCTCCTACAATGAGCAGTTCTTC. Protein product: CASSTLAGGPPSSYNEQFF.

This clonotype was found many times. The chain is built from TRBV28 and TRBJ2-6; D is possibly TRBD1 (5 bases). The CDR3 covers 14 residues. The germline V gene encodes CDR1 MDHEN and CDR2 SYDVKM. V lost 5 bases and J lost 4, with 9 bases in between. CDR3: CASSGAGGANVLTF. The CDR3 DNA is TGTGCCAGCAGTGGGGCCGGGGGGGCCAACGTCCTGACTTTC.

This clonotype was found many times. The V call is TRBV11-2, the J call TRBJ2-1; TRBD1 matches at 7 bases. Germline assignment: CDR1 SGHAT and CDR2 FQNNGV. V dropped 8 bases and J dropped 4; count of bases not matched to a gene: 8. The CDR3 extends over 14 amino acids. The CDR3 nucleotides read TGTGCCAGCGGCGAGGGGGACAGTTACAATGAGCAGTTCTTC. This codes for CASGEGDSYNEQFF. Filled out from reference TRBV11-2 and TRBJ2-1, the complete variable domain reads EAGVAQSPRYKIIEKRQSVAFWCNPISGHATLYWYQQILGQGPKLLIQFQNNGVVDDSQLPKDRFSAERLKGVDSTLKIQPAKLEDSAVYLCASGEGDSYNEQFFGPGTRLTVL.

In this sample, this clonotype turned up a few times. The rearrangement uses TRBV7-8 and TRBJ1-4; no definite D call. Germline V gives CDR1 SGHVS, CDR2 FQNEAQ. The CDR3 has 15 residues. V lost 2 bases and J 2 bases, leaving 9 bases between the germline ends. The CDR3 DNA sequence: TGTGCCAGCAGCTTATTGATAGGGACTAATGAAAAACTGTTTTTT. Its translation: CASSLLIGTNEKLFF.

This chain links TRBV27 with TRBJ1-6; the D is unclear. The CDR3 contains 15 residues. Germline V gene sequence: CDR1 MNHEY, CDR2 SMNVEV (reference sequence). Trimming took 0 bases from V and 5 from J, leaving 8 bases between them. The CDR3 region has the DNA TGTGCCAGCAGTTTATCGCTCGGGGATAATTCACCCCTCCACTTT. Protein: CASSLSLGDNSPLHF.